This T cell receptor (beta chain) derives from a study of cytomegalovirus exposure and HLA in healthy donors. The CDR3 is 16 amino acids. Germline V gives CDR1 MDHEN, CDR2 SYDVKM. V lost 3 bases and J lost 1, with 13 bases in between. Findings and limits, study-wide: From TCR beta sequences, most subjects' HLA-A and HLA-B alleles were reportedly predicted accurately. Immune exposure information available was restricted to CMV serostatus. Analysis was carried out at a later point, and it linked a missense DCLRE1C variant to TCR beta V- and J-gene trimming.

The PCR employed 60 Vbeta primers together with 13 Jbeta primers. TCRdb keeps only in-frame clones here, not all; method: immunoSEQ multiplex PCR. The sample has 110,000 to 150,000 clones, approximately 68% seen once. A word on this clone: Antigen: not known.

The source of this sequence is a man between 60 and 75 years old in good health and CMV-seronegative. The chain carries TRBV28 and TRBJ1-3, with D perhaps matching TRBD1 (5 bases). Sequencing input: PBMCs. The CDR3 reads CASSFWGGVSGNTIYF. The DNA of the CDR3 is TGTGCCAGCAGTTTTTGGGGGGGGGTTTCTGGAAACACCATATATTTT.